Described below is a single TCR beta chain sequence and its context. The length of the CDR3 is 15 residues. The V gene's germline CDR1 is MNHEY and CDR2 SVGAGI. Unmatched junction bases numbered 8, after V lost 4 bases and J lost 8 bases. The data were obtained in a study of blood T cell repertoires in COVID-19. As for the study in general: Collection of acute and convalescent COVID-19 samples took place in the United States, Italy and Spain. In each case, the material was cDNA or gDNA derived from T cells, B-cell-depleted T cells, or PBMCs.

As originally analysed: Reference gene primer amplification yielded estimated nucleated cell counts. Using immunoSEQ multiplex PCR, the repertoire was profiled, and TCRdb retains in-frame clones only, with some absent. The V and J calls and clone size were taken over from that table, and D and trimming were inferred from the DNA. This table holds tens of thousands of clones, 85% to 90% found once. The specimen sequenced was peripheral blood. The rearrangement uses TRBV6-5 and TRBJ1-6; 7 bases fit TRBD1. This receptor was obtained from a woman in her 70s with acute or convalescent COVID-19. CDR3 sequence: CASSLEGGTDSPLHF. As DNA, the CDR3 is TGTGCCAGCAGTTTGGAAGGGGGCACGGATTCACCCCTCCACTTT.